The 7 T cell receptor beta chains given below trace back to one sample, sequenced in a study of CD8 T cells in ankylosing spondylitis. TCRdb re-analysed the 5' RACE reads in MiXCR, keeping a single row per CDR3 protein. The profile shows roughly 230,000 distinct CDR3 sequences, 18% of them singletons. Material for sequencing was blood, either unsorted or a sorted T cell fraction (not recorded which). These receptors were collected from a male donor with ankylosing spondylitis or in good health (not recorded which).

The chain joins TRBV27 to TRBJ2-1, with TRBD2 identical over 9 bases. CDR1 is MNHEY and CDR2 is SMNVEV in the germline V gene (reference sequence). The CDR3 consists of 15 residues. V lost 2 bases and J lost 4; bases outside the gene matches: 3. The CDR3 loop reads CASSLATSGYNEQFF. CDR3 nucleotides: TGTGCCAGCAGTTTAGCAACTAGCGGGTACAATGAGCAGTTCTTC.

The chain carries TRBV7-2 and TRBJ2-7; TRBD2 aligns across 10 bases. V lost 5 bases, J lost 3 bases, and 13 bases stayed unmatched. CDR1 SGHTA and CDR2 FQGNSA come from the germline V gene. The CDR3 loop spans 17 amino acids. The CDR3 sequence is CASSLPLGLAGDYEQYF. CDR3 nucleotide sequence: TGTGCCAGCAGCCTGCCCCTCGGCCTAGCGGGGGACTACGAGCAGTACTTC.

This clonotype was observed a few times. This sequence joins TRBV4-3 and TRBJ2-1; D not certain. The CDR3 consists of 14 residues. V was shortened by 0 bases and J by 6 bases, with 9 bases between the two germline ends. Germline-derived CDR1 and CDR2 are LGHNA and YSLEER. CDR3 residues: CASSQDASGNEQFF. The DNA of the CDR3 is TGCGCCAGCAGCCAAGACGCTAGTGGCAATGAGCAGTTCTTC.

The rearrangement links TRBV12-3 or TRBV12-4 to TRBJ2-1, with D maybe TRBD1 (5 bases). Trimming cost V 2 bases and J 8 bases, with 10 bases left between them. The CDR3 has 13 residues. CDR3 amino acids: CASSLWQGDEQFF. Written as DNA, the CDR3 is TGTGCCAGCAGTTTATGGCAGGGCGATGAGCAGTTCTTC.

In this sample, this clonotype turned up a few times. The rearrangement uses TRBV20-1 and TRBJ1-4, with TRBD1 as a possible D gene (5 bases). CDR1 and CDR2 (germline): DFQATT, SNEGSKA (reference sequence). V dropped 0 bases and J dropped 4 bases, with 18 bases sitting between them. The CDR3 runs 17 residues. As DNA, the CDR3 is TGCAGTGCTAGAGAGCCCGAGGGACCGACTATTAATGAAAAACTGTTTTTT. Translating it yields CSAREPEGPTINEKLFF.

This clonotype showed up just a few times. The gene calls are TRBV28 and TRBJ1-2; 7 bases fit TRBD1. In germline, CDR1 is MDHEN, CDR2 SYDVKM. The CDR3 consists of 15 residues. Trimming took 1 base from V and 5 from J; bases not matched to a gene: 7. This chain's CDR3 is CASSLSAGGGYGYTF. In nucleotides, the CDR3 is TGTGCCAGCAGTTTATCGGCAGGGGGGGGTTATGGCTACACCTTC.

This clonotype was seen a handful of times. V usage is TRBV20-1 and J usage is TRBJ2-3; D ambiguous. Looked up from germline, CDR1 is DFQATT and CDR2 is SNEGSKA (reference sequence). Between the trimmed V and J ends, which lost 2 bases and 1 base, there was a span of 7 bases. This CDR3 is built from 13 residues. DNA for the CDR3: TGCAGTGCTAGACTGGATCGCACAGATACGCAGTATTTT. It is translated as CSARLDRTDTQYF.